The rows below give T cell receptor beta chains drawn from one sample of a study of CD8 T cells in ankylosing spondylitis. TCRdb redid the calling of the 5' RACE reads with MiXCR, one entry per CDR3 protein. This table holds more than 150,000 distinct CDR3 sequences, roughly 13% found once. The sequencing sample was made of blood, either unsorted or a sorted T cell fraction (not recorded which). Receptors were obtained from a female donor with ankylosing spondylitis or in good health (not recorded which). CDR3s include the opening cysteine and the closing phenylalanine or tryptophan. D genes are given only for firm matches. Clone size appears in some rows only: once, few, many, or a class for an expanded clone.

abundance	d_gene	v_gene	j_gene	CDR3nt	CDR3aa
many	.	TRBV28	TRBJ1-2	TGTGCCAGCCATCCGGGCTCCCGGGACTATGGCTACACCTTC	CASHPGSRDYGYTF
many	.	TRBV12-3/TRBV12-4	TRBJ1-6	TGTGCCAGCAGTTTAACCTCCGGGGTTGGTTCACCCCTCCACTTT	CASSLTSGVGSPLHF
many	.	TRBV20-1	TRBJ2-1	TGCAGTGCTAGGCCGCCGGGCCTCGACGTAAATGAGCAGTTCTTC	CSARPPGLDVNEQFF
few	TRBD1	TRBV12-3/TRBV12-4	TRBJ1-4	TGTGCCAGCAGTCTCCGGGACAGACTTGAAAAACTGTTTTTT	CASSLRDRLEKLFF
few	.	TRBV7-8	TRBJ1-2	TGTGCCAGCAGCTGGGGCCGGACAGACTATGGCTACACCTTC	CASSWGRTDYGYTF
many	.	TRBV7-2	TRBJ2-5	TGTGCCAGCAGCTTGGCCCAACGAGGGGAGACCCAGTACTTC	CASSLAQRGETQYF
many	TRBD1	TRBV27	TRBJ2-4	TGTGCCAGCAGGGACTTAGGGGGCGCAGGGAACATTCAGTACTTC	CASRDLGGAGNIQYF
many	.	TRBV14	TRBJ2-2	TGTGCCAGCAGCCAAGATACCGGGCCTTATAAGCTGTTTTTT	CASSQDTGPYKLFF
many	TRBD1	TRBV5-1	TRBJ1-6	TGCGCCAGCAGCCCTGGGACAGTCAATTCACCCCTCCACTTT	CASSPGTVNSPLHF
.	.	TRBV7-7	TRBJ2-3	TGTGCTAGCAGCTTAACAACGAGAGCTGATACGCAGTATTTT	CASSLTTRADTQYF
many	.	TRBV7-2	TRBJ2-7	TGTGCCAGCACCCTCCCCATAGCGGACGAGCAGTACTTC	CASTLPIADEQYF
many	TRBD1	TRBV20-1	TRBJ1-1	TGCAGTGCTAGATTGTCAGGGGGCGAGCGCACTGAAGCTTTCTTT	CSARLSGGERTEAFF
many	.	TRBV12-3/TRBV12-4	TRBJ1-2	TGTGCCAGCCGTGGGGGAAACTATGGCTACACCTTC	CASRGGNYGYTF
many	TRBD2	TRBV12-3/TRBV12-4	TRBJ2-1	TGTGCCAGCAGTTTGGCGGGAGGGGGCTTGAATGAGCAGTTCTTC	CASSLAGGGLNEQFF
many	.	TRBV9	TRBJ2-5	TGTGCCAGCAGCGTATTAGGAGCGTACCAAGAGACCCAGTACTTC	CASSVLGAYQETQYF
many	TRBD1	TRBV4-2	TRBJ1-6	TGTGCCAGCAGCCCGGGACAGGGACTTGATAATTCACCCCTCCACTTT	CASSPGQGLDNSPLHF
.	.	TRBV7-3	TRBJ2-2	TGTGCCAGCAGCTTAGCTTTATCGGGGACCGGGGAGCTGTTTTTT	CASSLALSGTGELFF
.	.	TRBV19	TRBJ1-5	TGTGCCAGTAGTATTGAGGCGAGGACGCAGCATTTT	CASSIEARTQHF
.	.	TRBV7-2	TRBJ2-3	TGTGCCAGCAGCTTAGGGGCAGTAGATACGCAGTATTTT	CASSLGAVDTQYF
many	TRBD1	TRBV20-1	TRBJ2-2	TGCAGTGCTAGAGTCGACAGGGGAGAAAGGACCGGGGAGCTGTTTTTT	CSARVDRGERTGELFF
.	.	TRBV7-9	TRBJ2-5	TGTGCCAGCAGCTCGGGCCCTGGGCGGGAGACCCAGTACTTC	CASSSGPGRETQYF
.	.	TRBV14	TRBJ1-2	TGTGCCAGCAGCCAAGAGCAGGTGGGCGTCGGCTACACCTTC	CASSQEQVGVGYTF
many	.	TRBV24-1	TRBJ2-1	TGTGCCACCAGTGGCACAGGCGAAACCCCTGAGCAGTTCTTC	CATSGTGETPEQFF
many	.	TRBV2	TRBJ2-2	TGTGCCAGCAGTGAAAATGATCAGGCGTCGGGCGGGGAGCTGTTTTTT	CASSENDQASGGELFF